This T cell receptor (beta chain) was obtained from a study of blood T cell repertoires in COVID-19. Losses at the gene ends were 5 bases for V and 7 bases for J; bases not matched to a gene: 11. The germline CDR1 and CDR2 sequences are SGHVS and FQNEAQ. The CDR3 sequence is 15 residues long. Method: immunoSEQ multiplex PCR; TCRdb's copy keeps in-frame clones and lacks some. The sample yields over 450,000 clones, roughly 87% seen once. The specimen sequenced was peripheral blood. V and J are TRBV7-8 and TRBJ1-1, with 9 bases that match TRBD1. This TCR derives from a man aged 18 to 30 with COVID-19, enrolled during active disease. The CDR3 nucleotides are TGTGCCAGCAGCCCGACTGACAGGGGGAGTTTTGAAGCTTTCTTT. This translates into CASSPTDRGSFEAFF.